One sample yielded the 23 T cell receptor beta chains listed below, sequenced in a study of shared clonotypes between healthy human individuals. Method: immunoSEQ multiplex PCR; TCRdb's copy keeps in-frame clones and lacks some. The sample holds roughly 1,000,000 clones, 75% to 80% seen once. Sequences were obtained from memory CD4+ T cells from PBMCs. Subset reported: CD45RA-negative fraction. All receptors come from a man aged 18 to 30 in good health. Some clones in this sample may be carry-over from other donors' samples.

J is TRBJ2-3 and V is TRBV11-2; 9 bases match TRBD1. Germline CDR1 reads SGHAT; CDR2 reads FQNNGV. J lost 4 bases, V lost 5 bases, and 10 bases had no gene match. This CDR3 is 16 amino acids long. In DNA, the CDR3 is TGTGCCAGCAGCCGAACAGGGGGCGCCGAGGCAGATACGCAGTATTTT. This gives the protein CASSRTGGAEADTQYF.

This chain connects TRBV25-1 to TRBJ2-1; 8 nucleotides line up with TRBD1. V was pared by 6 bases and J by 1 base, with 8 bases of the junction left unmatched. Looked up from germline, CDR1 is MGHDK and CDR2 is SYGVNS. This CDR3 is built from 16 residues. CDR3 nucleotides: TGTGCCAGCAGCCAACAAGACAGGGGTTCCTACAATGAGCAGTTCTTC. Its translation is CASSQQDRGSYNEQFF.

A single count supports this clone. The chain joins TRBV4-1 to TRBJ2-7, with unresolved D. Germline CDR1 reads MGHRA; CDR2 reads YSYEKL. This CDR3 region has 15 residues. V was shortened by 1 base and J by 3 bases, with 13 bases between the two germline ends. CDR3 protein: CASSQGPDLRYEQYF. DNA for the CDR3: TGCGCCAGCAGCCAAGGCCCCGACTTGCGCTACGAGCAGTACTTC.

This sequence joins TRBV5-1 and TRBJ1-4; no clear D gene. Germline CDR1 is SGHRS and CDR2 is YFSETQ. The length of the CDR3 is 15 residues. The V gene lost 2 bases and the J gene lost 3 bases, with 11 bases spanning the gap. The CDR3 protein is CASSFSPGANEKLFF. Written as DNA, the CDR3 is TGCGCCAGCAGCTTTTCCCCCGGGGCTAATGAAAAACTGTTTTTT.

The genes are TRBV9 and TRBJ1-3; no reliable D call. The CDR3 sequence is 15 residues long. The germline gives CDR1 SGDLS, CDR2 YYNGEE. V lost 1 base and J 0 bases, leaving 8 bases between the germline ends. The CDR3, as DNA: TGTGCCAGCAGCGTAAGCGGGAACTCTGGAAACACCATATATTTT. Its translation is CASSVSGNSGNTIYF.

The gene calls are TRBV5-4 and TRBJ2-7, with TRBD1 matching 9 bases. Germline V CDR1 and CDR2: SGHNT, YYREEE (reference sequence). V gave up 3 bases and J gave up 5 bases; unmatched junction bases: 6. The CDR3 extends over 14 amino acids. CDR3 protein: CASSSRTGADEQYF. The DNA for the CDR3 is TGTGCCAGCAGCTCAAGGACAGGGGCGGACGAGCAGTACTTC. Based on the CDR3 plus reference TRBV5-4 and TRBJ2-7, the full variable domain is ETGVTQSPTHLIKTRGQQVTLRCSSQSGHNTVSWYQQALGQGPQFIFQYYREEENGRGNFPPRFSGLQFPNYSSELNVNALELDDSALYLCASSSRTGADEQYFGPGTRLTVT.

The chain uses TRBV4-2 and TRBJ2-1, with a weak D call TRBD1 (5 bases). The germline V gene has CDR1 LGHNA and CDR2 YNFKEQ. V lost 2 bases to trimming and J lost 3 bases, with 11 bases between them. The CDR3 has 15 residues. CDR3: CASSQNWGGYNEQFF. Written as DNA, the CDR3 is TGTGCCAGCAGCCAAAATTGGGGCGGCTACAATGAGCAGTTCTTC.

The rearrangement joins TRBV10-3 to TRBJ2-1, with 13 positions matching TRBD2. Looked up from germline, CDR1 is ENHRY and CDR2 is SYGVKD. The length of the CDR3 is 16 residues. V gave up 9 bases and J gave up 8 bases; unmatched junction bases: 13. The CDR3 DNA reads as TGTGCCATACAAAGGAGCGGGACTAGCGGGACCTATGAGCAGTTCTTC. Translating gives CAIQRSGTSGTYEQFF.

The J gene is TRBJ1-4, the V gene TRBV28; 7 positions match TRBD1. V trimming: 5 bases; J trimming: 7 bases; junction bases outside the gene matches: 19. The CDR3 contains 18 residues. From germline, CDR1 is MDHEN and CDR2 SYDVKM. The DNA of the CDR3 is TGTGCCAGCAGTCCGGGAACCGGGACAGCAAAGGGAGGTGAAAAACTGTTTTTT. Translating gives CASSPGTGTAKGGEKLFF.

The CDR3: CASSLTATYSNQPQHF. The CDR3 coding sequence is TGTGCCAGCAGTTTGACAGCCACCTATAGCAATCAGCCCCAGCATTTT. This chain joins TRBV28 and TRBJ1-5; D perhaps matches TRBD1 (5 bases). CDR1 MDHEN and CDR2 SYDVKM come from the germline V gene. This CDR3 spans 16 amino acids. Between the trimmed V and J ends, which lost 3 bases and 0 bases, there was a span of 12 bases. Full variable domain (missing parts from reference TRBV28 and TRBJ1-5): DVKVTQSSRYLVKRTGEKVFLECVQDMDHENMFWYRQDPGLGLRLIYFSYDVKMKEKGDIPEGYSVSREKKERFSLILESASTNQTSMYLCASSLTATYSNQPQHFGDGTRLSIL.

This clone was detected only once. CDR3 sequence reads: CASSQRLERFPEQFF. CDR3 sequence (DNA): TGCGCCAGCAGCCAACGACTAGAAAGATTCCCTGAGCAGTTCTTC. The chain couples TRBV4-3 to TRBJ2-1, with D possibly being TRBD2 (6 bases). Trimming took off 2 bases at V and 9 bases at J, with 17 bases between the two ends. The CDR3 extends over 15 amino acids. From germline, CDR1 is LGHNA and CDR2 YSLEER.

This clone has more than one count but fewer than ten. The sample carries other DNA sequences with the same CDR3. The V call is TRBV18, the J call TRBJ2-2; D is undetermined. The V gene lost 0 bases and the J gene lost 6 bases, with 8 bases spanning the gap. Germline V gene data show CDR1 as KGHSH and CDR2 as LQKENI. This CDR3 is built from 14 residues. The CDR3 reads CASSPPSSSGELFF. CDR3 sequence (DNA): TGTGCCAGCTCACCACCGTCCAGCTCCGGGGAGCTGTTTTTT.

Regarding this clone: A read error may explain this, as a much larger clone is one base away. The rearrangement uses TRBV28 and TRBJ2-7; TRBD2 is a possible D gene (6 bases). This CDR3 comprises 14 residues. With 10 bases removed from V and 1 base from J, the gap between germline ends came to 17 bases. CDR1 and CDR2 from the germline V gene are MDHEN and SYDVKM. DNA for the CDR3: TGTGCCATCGGGGGACGGGGCAATTCCTACGAGCAGTACTTC. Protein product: CAIGGRGNSYEQYF.

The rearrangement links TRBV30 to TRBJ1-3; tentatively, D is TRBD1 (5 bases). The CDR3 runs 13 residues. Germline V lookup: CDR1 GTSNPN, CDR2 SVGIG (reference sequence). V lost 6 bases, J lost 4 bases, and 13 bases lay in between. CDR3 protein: CACSGSAGNTIYF. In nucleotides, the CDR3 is TGTGCCTGCTCAGGGTCTGCCGGAAACACCATATATTTT.

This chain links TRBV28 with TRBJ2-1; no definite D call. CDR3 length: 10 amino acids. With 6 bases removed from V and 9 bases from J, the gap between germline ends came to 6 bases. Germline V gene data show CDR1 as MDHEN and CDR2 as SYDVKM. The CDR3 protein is CASSRSEQFF. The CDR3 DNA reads TGTGCCAGCAGCCGGAGTGAGCAGTTCTTC. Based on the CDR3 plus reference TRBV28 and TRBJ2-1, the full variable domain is DVKVTQSSRYLVKRTGEKVFLECVQDMDHENMFWYRQDPGLGLRLIYFSYDVKMKEKGDIPEGYSVSREKKERFSLILESASTNQTSMYLCASSRSEQFFGPGTRLTVL.

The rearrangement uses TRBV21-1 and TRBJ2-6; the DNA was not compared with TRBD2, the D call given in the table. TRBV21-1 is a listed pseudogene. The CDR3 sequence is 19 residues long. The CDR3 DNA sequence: TGTGCCAGCAGCACCCCCCGGGACTCATTAGGCGAGGGGGCCAACGTCCTGACTTTC. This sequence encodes CASSTPRDSLGEGANVLTF.

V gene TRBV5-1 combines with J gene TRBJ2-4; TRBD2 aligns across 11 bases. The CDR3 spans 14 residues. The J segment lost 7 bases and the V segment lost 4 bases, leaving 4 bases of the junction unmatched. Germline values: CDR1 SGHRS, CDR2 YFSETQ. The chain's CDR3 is CASSLLAGVNIQYF. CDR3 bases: TGCGCCAGCAGCCTACTAGCGGGAGTGAACATTCAGTACTTC.

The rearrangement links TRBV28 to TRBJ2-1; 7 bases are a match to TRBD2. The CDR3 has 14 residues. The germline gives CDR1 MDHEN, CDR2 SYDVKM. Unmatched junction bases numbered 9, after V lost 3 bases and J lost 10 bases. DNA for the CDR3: TGTGCCAGCAGTTTGGGCGGGAGTTTGTTGGAGCAGTTCTTC. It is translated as CASSLGGSLLEQFF.

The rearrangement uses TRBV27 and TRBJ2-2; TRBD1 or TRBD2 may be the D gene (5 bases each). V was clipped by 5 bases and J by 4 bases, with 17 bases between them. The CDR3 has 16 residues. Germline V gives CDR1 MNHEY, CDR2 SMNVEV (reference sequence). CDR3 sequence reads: CASSQGRAGTTGELFF. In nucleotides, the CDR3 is TGTGCCAGCAGTCAGGGACGGGCAGGGACCACCGGGGAGCTGTTTTTT.

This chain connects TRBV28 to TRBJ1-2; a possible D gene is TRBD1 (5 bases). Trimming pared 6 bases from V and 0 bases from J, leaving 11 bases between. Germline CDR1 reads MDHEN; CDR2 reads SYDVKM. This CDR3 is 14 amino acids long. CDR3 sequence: CASRGGPSNYGYTF. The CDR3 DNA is TGTGCCAGCAGGGGGGGACCTTCTAACTATGGCTACACCTTC.

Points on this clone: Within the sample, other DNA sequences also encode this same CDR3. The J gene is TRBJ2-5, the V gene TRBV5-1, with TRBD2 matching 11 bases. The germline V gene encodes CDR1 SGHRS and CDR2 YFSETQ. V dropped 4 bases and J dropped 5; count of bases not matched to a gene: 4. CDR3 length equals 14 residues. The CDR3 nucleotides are TGCGCCAGCAGCCCCAGGACTAGCGGGGAGACCCAGTACTTC. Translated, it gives CASSPRTSGETQYF.

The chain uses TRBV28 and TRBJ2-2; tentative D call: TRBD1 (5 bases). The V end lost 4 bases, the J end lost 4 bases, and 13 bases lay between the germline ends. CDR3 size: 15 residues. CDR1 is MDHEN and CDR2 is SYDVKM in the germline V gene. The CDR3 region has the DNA TGTGCCAGCAGTTCCCCCGGACAACGCACCGGGGAGCTGTTTTTT. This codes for CASSSPGQRTGELFF.

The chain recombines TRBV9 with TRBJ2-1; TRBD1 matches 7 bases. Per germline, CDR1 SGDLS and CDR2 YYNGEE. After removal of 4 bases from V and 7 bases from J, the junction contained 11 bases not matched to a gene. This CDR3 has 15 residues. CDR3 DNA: TGTGCCAGCAGCCCACCCGGGACAGCCTTAAATGAGCAGTTCTTC. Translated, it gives CASSPPGTALNEQFF. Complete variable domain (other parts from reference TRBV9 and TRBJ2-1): DSGVTQTPKHLITATGQRVTLRCSPRSGDLSVYWYQQSLDQGLQFLIQYYNGEERAKGNILERFSAQQFPDLHSELNLSSLELGDSALYFCASSPPGTALNEQFFGPGTRLTVL.